What follows describes a single TCR beta chain. V was cut by 2 bases and J by 0 bases, with 8 bases left in between. Germline lookup yields CDR1 GTSNPN and CDR2 SVGIG (reference sequence). The CDR3 runs to 14 residues. This record comes from a study of beta chain features in type 1 diabetes. Reverse transcription of all isolated RNA meant that expressed TCRB transcripts were sequenced. The method was immunoSEQ multiplex PCR; TCRdb's version includes in-frame clones alone and lacks a portion of them. The repertoire includes 430,000 or so clones, 10% to 12% of them detected once, and approximately 0.045% sits in the top ten.

This sequence joins TRBV30 and TRBJ2-1; D remains ambiguous. Sequenced material: naive CD4+ T cells from blood. The TCR comes from a woman younger than 35 in good health. The CDR3 DNA reads as TGTGCCTGGAGTCGAGACTCCTCCTACAATGAGCAGTTCTTC. Translating it yields CAWSRDSSYNEQFF.